This T cell receptor (beta chain) was found in a study of shared clonotypes between healthy human individuals. Study summary: For every donor, three CD4 naive, three CD4 memory, two CD8 naive and one CD8 memory plates were used.

TCRdb keeps only in-frame clones here, not all; method: immunoSEQ multiplex PCR. Among fewer than 1.8 million clones listed, around 98.5% were seen once. This sequence was found in a man aged 25-45 years in good health. Sequencing used naive CD4+ T cells sorted from blood. Specified subset: CD45RA+ positively selected.

CDR3 amino acids: CASSLDSGRAAGETQYF. CDR3 DNA: TGTGCCAGCAGCTTAGATAGCGGGAGGGCCGCCGGTGAGACCCAGTACTTC. The gene calls are TRBV7-2 and TRBJ2-5; 11 bases fit TRBD2. The CDR3 length is 17 residues. The V and J ends lost 1 base and 5 bases, in that order; junction bases with no gene match: 9. Germline V gene lookup returns CDR1 SGHTA and CDR2 FQGNSA.